Reported below is one T cell receptor (beta chain). What it binds is unknown. With a much larger clone just one base away, this may be a read error. Treatment of any kind had been given to no patient before thyroid surgery. This sample was taken from a study of metastatic and nonmetastatic thyroid tumors. In the study overall: Repertoires from malignant and benign thyroid patients were compared across blood and tumor or nodule tissue.

General observations from the study: Malignant tumors reportedly showed significantly higher TCR beta diversity than benign nodules in both blood and tumor.

Through MiXCR, TCRdb re-clonotyped the PCR reads. The repertoire holds approximately 86,000 clones, with 9.5% to 15% as singletons. Germline values: CDR1 SGHRS, CDR2 YFSETQ. The CDR3 runs 12 residues. V was shortened by 4 bases and J by 7 bases, with 10 bases between the two germline ends. This TCR was sampled from a female donor with papillary thyroid cancer or a benign thyroid nodule (not recorded which). Some clones in this sample may be carry-over from other donors' samples. The genes are TRBV5-1 and TRBJ2-3; D gene ambiguous. The sample taken for sequencing was tumor tissue. CDR3 protein: CASSADTYTQYF. The CDR3 DNA reads TGCGCCAGCAGCGCTGACACTTATACGCAGTATTTT. Variable domain in full (rest from reference TRBV5-1 and TRBJ2-3): KAGVTQTPRYLIKTRGQQVTLSCSPISGHRSVSWYQQTPGQGLQFLFEYFSETQRNKGNFPGRFSGRQFSNSRSEMNVSTLELGDSALYLCASSADTYTQYFGPGTRLTVL.